This T cell receptor beta chain appears in the sequencing data of a study of T cell responses to AZD1222 COVID-19 vaccine (dated by TCRdb to the early 2020s). Study-wide context: AZD1222 recipients given second doses at about 4 weeks or at about 12 weeks were pooled, since spike-specific TCR depth and breadth were not found to differ between the two schedules. Enrollment into the trials was organized by age into subgroups of 18-55, 56-69 and 70-plus years, and those subgroups contained roughly 140, 27 and 60 TCR-sequenced participants, respectively. TCR sequencing was performed for some 250 trial participants, of whom roughly 200 were given two doses of AZD1222 and around 25 were given two doses of MenACWY control vaccine.

The germline V gene yields SGDLS for CDR1 and YYNGEE for CDR2. From its cysteine to its phenylalanine, the CDR3 spans 15 amino acids. Just CDR3 DNA is preserved here, 45 bases in frame from base 1. V is reduced by 3 bases and J by 0 bases, leaving a spacing of 9 bases between them. With respect to this clone: The target of this receptor is not known. Per-nucleotide qualities are absent, and no much larger clonotype sits a single base away.

The CDR3 regions of human TCRbeta chains were analyzed by immunosequencing. The source study handled its data this way. Repertoire TCRs were matched against a reference library of SARS-CoV-2-specific TCRs generated with the MIRA antigen-specificity platform. Breadth was defined as the fraction of unique TCRs that were SARS-CoV-2-associated, and depth was defined as the fraction of total T cells that were SARS-CoV-2-associated. Using the MIRA data, each spike-specific TCR was assigned both to the spike region to which the TCR was reactive and to a CD4 or CD8 class. Log10-transformed breadth and depth values were compared by one-way ANOVA with Sidak's multiple comparisons tests. In TCRdb, the immuneACCESS table is reduced to in-frame sequences with V and J assigned. These tables do not hold every clone; where another copy was compared, an unresolved V gene accounts for under half, and the others remain unexplained. V and J calls and clone size are given by that table; D and trimming were obtained from the DNA. The sample table shows approximately 150,000 clones, and approximately 90% are seen once. 2.5% to 3.5% of the sample lies in the top ten.

The research as a whole found: Conclusions about previously exposed vaccinees are limited because only 5 or 6 AZD1222 recipients were SARS-CoV-2 seropositive at baseline. Because no day 14 peak-response samples were available, repertoires were characterized only after the peak T cell response. CD4 TCRs associated with the vaccine covered the entire spike protein, and the dominant responses were in regions 160-218 and 743-854. The 56-69-year group was small, and its depth increase did not reach significance, likely because of low power. Nearly half of unique spike-specific TCRs reportedly recognized epitopes outside regions mutated in the B.1.351 and B.1.1.7 variants. Participants were mostly white British, with more females than males. The authors suggested clonal diversity may have been underestimated. Spike-specific TCR breadth and depth rose significantly after two AZD1222 doses compared with day 0 and with MenACWY recipients.

What this sample's time point label stands for: baseline before first vaccination. Vaccinee samples were obtained from the UK trials COV001 and COV002, which included a single-blind randomized controlled phase 2/3 trial of AZD1222 (ChAdOx1 nCoV-19) in healthy adults. For TCRbeta chain sequencing, PBMC samples from trial participants were taken at day 0 and at day 28 after the second dose. Sequenced material: peripheral blood, taken on day 0 of AZD1222 vaccination. The rearrangement joined TRBV9 to TRBJ2-2, with the D gene call left open. The clonotype comes from an adult in good health. For the CDR3, the sequence is CASSALVSNTGELFF. Read as DNA, the sequence is TGTGCCAGCAGCGCTCTCGTGTCGAACACCGGGGAGCTGTTTTTT. With the portions outside the CDR3 filled from the reference TRBV9 and TRBJ2-2 genes, the complete variable region becomes DSGVTQTPKHLITATGQRVTLRCSPRSGDLSVYWYQQSLDQGLQFLIQYYNGEERAKGNILERFSAQQFPDLHSELNLSSLELGDSALYFCASSALVSNTGELFFGEGSRLTVL.